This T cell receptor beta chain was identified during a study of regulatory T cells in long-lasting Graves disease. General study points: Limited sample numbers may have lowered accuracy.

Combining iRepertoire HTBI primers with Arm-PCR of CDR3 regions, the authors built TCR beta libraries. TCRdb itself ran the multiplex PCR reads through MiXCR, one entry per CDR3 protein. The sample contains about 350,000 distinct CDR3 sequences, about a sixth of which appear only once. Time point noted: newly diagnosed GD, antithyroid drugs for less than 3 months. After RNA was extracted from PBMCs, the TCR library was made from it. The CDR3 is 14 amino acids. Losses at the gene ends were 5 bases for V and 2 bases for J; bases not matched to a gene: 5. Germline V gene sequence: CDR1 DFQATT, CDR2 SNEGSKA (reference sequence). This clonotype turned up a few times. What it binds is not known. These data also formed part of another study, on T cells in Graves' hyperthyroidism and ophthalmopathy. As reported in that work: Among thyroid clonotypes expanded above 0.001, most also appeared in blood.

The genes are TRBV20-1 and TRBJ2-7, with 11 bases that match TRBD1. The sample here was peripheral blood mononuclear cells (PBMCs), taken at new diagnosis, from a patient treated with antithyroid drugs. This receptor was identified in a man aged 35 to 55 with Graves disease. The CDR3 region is CSAQPGQGAYEQYF. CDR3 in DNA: TGCAGTGCTCAACCGGGACAGGGGGCCTACGAGCAGTACTTC.